The present T cell receptor beta chain was sequenced within a study of T cell responses to AZD1222 COVID-19 vaccine (dated by TCRdb to the early 2020s). Notes on the research overall: AZD1222 recipients given second doses at about 4 weeks or at about 12 weeks were pooled, since spike-specific TCR depth and breadth were not found to differ between the two schedules. Trial participants were enrolled into age subgroups of 18-55, 56-69 and 70-plus years, which contained 148, 28 and 57 TCR-sequenced participants, respectively. TCR sequencing was performed for about 250 trial participants, of whom around 200 were given two doses of AZD1222 and around 25 were given two doses of MenACWY control vaccine.

Findings and caveats that apply to the study as a whole: The 56-69-year group was small, and its depth increase did not reach significance, likely because of low power. Epitopes outside the regions mutated in the B.1.351 and B.1.1.7 variants were reportedly recognized by nearly half of the unique spike-specific TCRs. Participants were mostly white British, with more females than males. The authors suggested clonal diversity may have been underestimated. The whole spike protein was spanned by vaccine-associated CD4 TCRs, and dominant responses were seen in regions 160-218 and 743-854. A significant rise in spike-specific TCR breadth and depth was observed after two AZD1222 doses relative to day 0 and relative to MenACWY recipients. Because no day 14 peak-response samples were available, the repertoires could be characterized only after the peak T cell response. Only five or six AZD1222 recipients were SARS-CoV-2 seropositive at baseline, limiting conclusions about previously exposed vaccinees.

The sample's time point label, decoded: baseline before first vaccination. The vaccinee samples were drawn from two UK trials, COV001 and COV002, one of which was a single-blind randomized controlled phase 2/3 trial testing AZD1222 (ChAdOx1 nCoV-19) in healthy adults. Trial participant PBMC samples were collected at day 0 and day 28 after the second dose for TCRbeta chain sequencing. The CDR1 and CDR2 encoded by the germline V gene are LGHNA and YNFKEQ. CDR3 length: 15 amino acids, cysteine to phenylalanine. Of the read, only the CDR3 DNA is kept; its 45 bases are in frame from base 1. Notes on this clone: Its antigen target is currently unknown. Compared with germline, one end of the junction differs, possibly owing to a read error.

The CDR3 regions of human TCRbeta chains were analyzed by immunosequencing. The authors processed their data as follows. TCRs in the repertoires were matched against a reference library of SARS-CoV-2-specific TCRs that had been generated with the MIRA antigen-specificity platform. Breadth was defined as the fraction of unique TCRs that were SARS-CoV-2-associated, and depth was defined as the fraction of total T cells that were SARS-CoV-2-associated. Using the MIRA data, each spike-specific TCR was assigned both to the spike region to which the TCR was reactive and to a CD4 or CD8 class. Log10-transformed breadth and depth values were compared by one-way ANOVA with Sidak's multiple comparisons tests. In its TCRdb copy, this immuneACCESS table keeps in-frame sequences only and misses some clones. Where compared with another copy, unresolved V genes explain less than half of these, and the others have no known cause. That table gives V, J and clone size, and the DNA gave D and trimming. The sample profile shows around 92,000 clones; about nine tenths of them were found once. The top ten clonotypes cover 6.5% to 8.5% of the sample.

This TCR was sampled from an adult in good health. Rearrangement joined TRBV4-2 to TRBJ1-5, with TRBD1 as a weak D call on 6 bases. The input for sequencing was peripheral blood, taken on day 0 of AZD1222 vaccination. The CDR3 here reads CASSPRGGDNQLQHF. The DNA sequence is TGTGCCAGCAGCCCCAGGGGCGGGGACAATCAGCTCCAGCATTTT.